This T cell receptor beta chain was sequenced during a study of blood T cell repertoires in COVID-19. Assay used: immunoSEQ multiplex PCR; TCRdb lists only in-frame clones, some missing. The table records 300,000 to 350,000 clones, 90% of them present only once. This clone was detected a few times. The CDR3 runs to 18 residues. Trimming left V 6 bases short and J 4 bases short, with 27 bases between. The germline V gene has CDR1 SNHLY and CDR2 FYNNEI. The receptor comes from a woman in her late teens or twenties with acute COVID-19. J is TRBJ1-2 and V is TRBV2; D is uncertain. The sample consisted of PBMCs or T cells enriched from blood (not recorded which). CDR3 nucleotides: TGTGCCAGCAGAGACGACATGGCGGGGTTGAGGGTTGGCTATGGCTACACCTTC. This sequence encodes CASRDDMAGLRVGYGYTF.